This T cell receptor beta chain was identified during a study of cytomegalovirus exposure and HLA in healthy donors. Study observations and caveats: Most TCRs appeared rarely, but some public TCRs recurred in many donors. A later examination showed that TCR association rates differed by HLA locus, with DRB1 most and HLA-C fewest.

PCR involved 60 Vbeta and 13 Jbeta primers. This table comes from immunoSEQ multiplex PCR, and its TCRdb copy is limited to in-frame clones, with some not included. The data contain tens of thousands of clones, just under 80% of them singletons. Remarks on this clone: What it binds is unknown.

This clonotype was sampled from a woman between 25 and 40 years old in good health and CMV-seronegative. The sequencing sample was made of PBMCs.

The CDR3 spells CASSESTSGRYEQYF. The CDR3 DNA reads TGCGCCAGCAGTGAGTCGACTAGCGGGCGCTACGAGCAGTACTTC. The chain combines TRBV10-2 with TRBJ2-7, with 10 nucleotides matching TRBD2. Trimming took 0 bases from V and 3 from J; bases not matched to a gene: 2. This CDR3 is 15 amino acids long. CDR1 is WSHSY, CDR2 SAAADI, per germline.